This TCR beta chain was recovered during a study of T cell changes during pregnancy in multiple sclerosis. V was clipped by 3 bases and J by 2 bases, with 14 bases between them. Looked up from germline, CDR1 is KGHSH and CDR2 is LQKENI. The CDR3 has 15 amino acids. Sequencing used immunoSEQ multiplex PCR; TCRdb keeps in-frame clones, though not all of them. This table holds 40,000 to 50,000 clones, 85% to 95% found once. The TCR comes from a female donor with multiple sclerosis, enrolled in a pregnancy study. The J gene is TRBJ2-7, the V gene TRBV18; possibly TRBD2 for D (6 bases). The material was CD4+ T cells from peripheral blood mononuclear cells, obtained in the first trimester of pregnancy. The chain's CDR3 is CASSPPGLPAYEQYF. As DNA, the CDR3 is TGTGCCAGCTCACCTCCGGGACTTCCAGCCTACGAGCAGTACTTC. Variable domain in full (rest from reference TRBV18 and TRBJ2-7): NAGVMQNPRHLVRRRGQEARLRCSPMKGHSHVYWYRQLPEEGLKFMVYLQKENIIDESGMPKERFSAEFPKEGPSILRIQQVVRGDSAAYFCASSPPGLPAYEQYFGPGTRLTVT.